This T cell receptor (beta chain) is from a study of breast tumors, draining lymph nodes, adjacent tissues. This CDR3 has 16 residues. In germline, CDR1 is SGHTA, CDR2 FQGNSA. V lost 3 bases, J lost 4 bases, and 12 bases stayed unmatched. Whole-study findings and limits: Compared with lymph nodes, tumors were less diverse; compared with nontumor tissue, more. Data fit most tumor T cells coming from lymph node, expanding in tumor. Data only fit, rather than demonstrated, lymph node origin of most tumor T cells. Luminal-like breast cancer showed significantly greater tumor-nontumor repertoire similarity than basal-like breast cancer did.

TCRdb ran MiXCR on the multiplex PCR reads and lists one entry per CDR3 protein. This repertoire shows 200,000 or so distinct CDR3 sequences, around a third found once; its top ten account for roughly 4.3%. Samples came from axillary lymph nodes draining the breast cancer. There are many counts of this clonotype. Antigen unknown. The sequencing sample was made of axillary lymph node tissue. The source of this sequence is a female donor with breast cancer. Some clones in this sample may be carry-over from other donors' samples. This chain links TRBV7-2 with TRBJ2-7, with 7 bases fitting TRBD1. The CDR3 sequence is CASSFAGTVGYYEQYF. The DNA of the CDR3 is TGTGCCAGCAGCTTTGCCGGGACAGTGGGCTATTACGAGCAGTACTTC. The full variable domain, with the rest looked up from reference TRBV7-2 and TRBJ2-7, is GAGVSQSPSNKVTEKGKDVELRCDPISGHTALYWYRQSLGQGLEFLIYFQGNSAPDKSGLPSDRFSAERTGGSVSTLTIQRTQQEDSAVYLCASSFAGTVGYYEQYFGPGTRLTVT.